This TCR beta chain was identified during a study of cytomegalovirus exposure and HLA in healthy donors. Overall study results and limits: By HLA locus, TCR association rates varied in a later analysis, with DRB1 showing the most and HLA-C the fewest. There was a cluster of highly shared sequence variants that was likely a sequencing artifact. TCR beta chain V- and J-gene trimming was linked, in a later analysis, to a missense variant in DCLRE1C.

Germline assignment: CDR1 MNHNY and CDR2 SVGAGI (reference sequence). V lost 6 bases and J 1 base, leaving 9 bases between the germline ends. The CDR3 consists of 14 residues. Notes on this clone: As yet, its antigen is unknown.

The primer mix had 60 Vbeta and 13 Jbeta primers. Data came from immunoSEQ multiplex PCR; TCRdb stores just in-frame clones and leaves some out. The sample includes about 100,000 clones, 75% to 80% of them seen just once. The receptor was isolated from a man in his 60s in good health and CMV-seropositive. The genes are TRBV6-6 and TRBJ2-2, with D tentatively TRBD2 (6 bases). Sequenced sample: PBMCs. CDR3 DNA sequence: TGTGCCAGCAGACCGGGGGTGAACACCGGGGAGCTGTTTTTT. Its translation is CASRPGVNTGELFF.